This T cell receptor beta chain was profiled in a study of blood T cell repertoires in COVID-19. Overall study: The United States, Italy and Spain supplied acute and convalescent COVID-19 samples. In each case, the material was cDNA or gDNA derived from T cells, B-cell-depleted T cells, or PBMCs.

The J segment lost 4 bases and the V segment lost 5 bases, leaving 6 bases of the junction unmatched. Germline V gene data show CDR1 as SGHTA and CDR2 as FQGNSA. The CDR3 is made up of 14 amino acids. Original analysis: Researchers report that nucleated cell counts were estimated from reference gene primer amplification. Libraries were prepared by immunoSEQ multiplex PCR; TCRdb keeps only in-frame clonotypes and omits some of them. That table gives V, J and clone size, and the DNA gave D and trimming. Of some 150,000 clones detected, 80% to 85% appear once; the ten largest clones hold 8.4%. Sequenced sample: peripheral blood. The origin of this receptor is a woman aged 60-75 years with active or convalescent COVID-19. This chain uses TRBV7-2 with TRBJ1-1; 8 nucleotides align to TRBD1. CDR3 residues: CASSVGQGGTEAFF. CDR3 coding DNA: TGTGCCAGCAGCGTCGGACAGGGAGGCACTGAAGCTTTCTTT.